A single sample is the source of the 26 T cell receptor beta chains below, sequenced in a study of T cell responses to AZD1222 COVID-19 vaccine. Measured with immunoSEQ multiplex PCR; TCRdb has only the in-frame clones, and not every one. Of 250,000 or so clones in the sample, approximately 95% are singletons; the top ten hold about 0.5%. The material was peripheral blood, obtained on day 0 of AZD1222 vaccination. The receptors derive from an adult in good health.

CDR3 sequence reads: CASSLPGILETQYF. The DNA of the CDR3 is TGTGCCAGCAGCTTACCCGGGATTCTCGAGACCCAGTACTTC. The chain is built from TRBV7-8 and TRBJ2-5, with D perhaps matching TRBD2 (5 bases). Germline V gene sequence: CDR1 SGHVS, CDR2 FQNEAQ. The CDR3 consists of 14 residues. Trimming cost V 2 bases and J 5 bases, with 12 bases left between them.

This chain connects TRBV12-2 to TRBJ1-6. TRBV12-2 is tagged as a pseudogene. The CDR3 is 9 amino acids. The CDR3: CASLSPLHF. CDR3 sequence (DNA): TGTGCAAGTCTTTCACCCCTCCACTTT.

The chain carries TRBV7-9 and TRBJ2-7, with TRBD2 matching 12 bases. Per germline, CDR1 SEHNR and CDR2 FQNEAQ (reference sequence). The length of the CDR3 is 13 residues. J gave up 7 bases and V 3 bases, and 1 base lay outside the gene matches. The CDR3 here is CASSFTSGREQYF. In nucleotides, the CDR3 is TGTGCCAGCAGCTTTACTAGCGGGAGGGAGCAGTACTTC.

The chain couples TRBV1 to TRBJ2-5; no check of the table's D call, TRBD2, against the DNA was made. TRBV1 is termed a pseudogene. The CDR3 is made up of 17 amino acids. The CDR3 DNA reads as TGCACCAGCAGCCCACGGAGGACGACTAGCGGGGAAGAGACCCAGTACTTC. Amino acid sequence: CTSSPRRTTSGEETQYF.

This chain uses TRBV28 with TRBJ2-7; D gene unclear. CDR1 and CDR2 (germline): MDHEN, SYDVKM. Trimming shortened V by 3 bases and J by 7 bases, and 10 bases separated the two germline ends. The CDR3 is 12 residues long. CDR3 nucleotides: TGTGCCAGCAGTTTCCTTCTACAGGAGCAGTACTTC. This sequence encodes CASSFLLQEQYF.

V gene TRBV19 combines with J gene TRBJ1-2; D not certain. The CDR3 length is 10 residues. CDR1 and CDR2 from the germline V gene are LNHDA and SQIVND (reference sequence). Trimming took 8 bases from V and 4 from J, leaving 5 bases between them. DNA for the CDR3: TGTGCCAGTCGGCTCTATGGCTACACCTTC. Amino acid sequence: CASRLYGYTF.

V gene TRBV2 combines with J gene TRBJ1-2, with D perhaps TRBD1 (5 bases). The CDR3 is made up of 15 amino acids. Germline V gene lookup returns CDR1 SNHLY and CDR2 FYNNEI. V was shortened by 10 bases and J by 7 bases, with 25 bases between the two germline ends. The CDR3 loop is CATIIWWGGIRGYTF. CDR3 DNA: TGTGCCACCATTATCTGGTGGGGCGGGATTCGTGGCTACACCTTC.

This chain connects TRBV2 to TRBJ2-3; 15 bases are shared with TRBD2. Trimming took 3 bases from V and 2 from J; bases not matched to a gene: 9. CDR1 and CDR2 from the germline V gene are SNHLY and FYNNEI. CDR3 length equals 19 residues. The DNA of the CDR3 is TGTGCCAGCAGTGACCTAGGGACTAGCGGGGGGCGGTTCACAGATACGCAGTATTTT. This gives the protein CASSDLGTSGGRFTDTQYF. The full variable domain, its missing parts supplied by reference TRBV2 and TRBJ2-3, is EPEVTQTPSHQVTQMGQEVILRCVPISNHLYFYWYRQILGQKVEFLVSFYNNEISEKSEIFDDQFSVERPDGSNFTLKIRSTKLEDSAMYFCASSDLGTSGGRFTDTQYFGPGTRLTVL.

This chain connects TRBV25-1 to TRBJ2-7; 8 bases are shared with TRBD1. V lost 3 bases to trimming and J lost 4 bases; unmatched junction nucleotides: 5. The CDR3 is made up of 14 amino acids. CDR1 is MGHDK, CDR2 SYGVNS, per germline. As DNA, the CDR3 is TGTGCCAGCAGTGACCGGACAGGGCGGTACGAGCAGTACTTC. Amino acid sequence: CASSDRTGRYEQYF.

The V call is TRBV19, the J call TRBJ2-2; D possibly corresponds to TRBD2 (5 bases). The CDR3 runs to 15 residues. Deletions cut 6 bases from V and 6 bases from J, with 17 bases between. Germline assignment: CDR1 LNHDA and CDR2 SQIVND (reference sequence). The CDR3 here is CASSREWPGAGELFF. CDR3 nucleotides: TGTGCCAGTAGCCGAGAATGGCCCGGGGCCGGGGAGCTGTTTTTT.

The rearrangement links TRBV7-9 to TRBJ1-5; 7 bases are shared with TRBD1. The CDR3 has 12 residues. Germline values: CDR1 SEHNR, CDR2 FQNEAQ (reference sequence). V lost 1 base and J lost 9; bases outside the gene matches: 0. The CDR3 reads CASSLGQGPQHF. CDR3 nucleotide sequence: TGTGCCAGCAGCTTAGGACAGGGGCCCCAGCATTTT.

V usage is TRBV7-8 and J usage is TRBJ1-1, with 7 bases lining up with TRBD1. Trimming cost V 2 bases and J 1 base; bases outside gene matches: 7. In germline, CDR1 is SGHVS, CDR2 FQNEAQ. There are 16 residues in the CDR3. The DNA of the CDR3 is TGTGCCAGCAGCTTACGTAGACGGACAGGGAACACTGAAGCTTTCTTT. It yields the protein CASSLRRRTGNTEAFF.

The rearrangement joins TRBV6-1 to TRBJ1-2, with 9 positions matching TRBD1. Germline CDR1 is MNHNS and CDR2 is SASEGT. V lost 0 bases to trimming and J lost 4 bases; unmatched junction nucleotides: 3. The CDR3 runs to 15 residues. The CDR3 loop reads CASSEAAGQGYGYTF. CDR3 nucleotides: TGTGCCAGCAGTGAAGCGGCGGGACAGGGCTATGGCTACACCTTC.

In its sample, this clone was seen once. The rearrangement joins TRBV28 to TRBJ1-1; TRBD1 aligns across 8 bases. This CDR3 comprises 16 residues. V shed 1 base and J 0 bases; nucleotides not matched to a gene: 4. Looked up from germline, CDR1 is MDHEN and CDR2 is SYDVKM. As DNA, the CDR3 is TGTGCCAGCAGTTTATTTGGGACAGGCTTGAACACTGAAGCTTTCTTT. It is translated as CASSLFGTGLNTEAFF. Full variable domain (outside the CDR3, taken from reference TRBV28 and TRBJ1-1): DVKVTQSSRYLVKRTGEKVFLECVQDMDHENMFWYRQDPGLGLRLIYFSYDVKMKEKGDIPEGYSVSREKKERFSLILESASTNQTSMYLCASSLFGTGLNTEAFFGQGTRLTVV.

The CDR3 spells CASSSGTGGAKNIQYF. The CDR3 DNA sequence: TGTGCCAGCAGCTCCGGGACAGGGGGTGCCAAAAACATTCAGTACTTC. The J gene is TRBJ2-4, the V gene TRBV5-4; TRBD1 aligns across 11 bases. Germline-derived CDR1 and CDR2 are SGHNT and YYREEE (reference sequence). Trimming at V came to 3 bases and at J to 1 base, leaving 3 bases not matched to a gene. The CDR3 is 16 amino acids.

This chain joins TRBV15 and TRBJ2-5; D is possibly TRBD1 (6 bases). V lost 0 bases and J 1 base, leaving 9 bases between the germline ends. Germline V CDR1 and CDR2: LNHNV, YYDKDF (reference sequence). The CDR3 spans 15 residues. CDR3 sequence (DNA): TGTGCCACCAGCAGAGAAGGGGGTACCCAAGAGACCCAGTACTTC. It translates to CATSREGGTQETQYF.

This sequence joins TRBV5-1 and TRBJ2-1; 7 bases line up with TRBD1. Germline V gene sequence: CDR1 SGHRS, CDR2 YFSETQ. This CDR3 spans 15 amino acids. Losses at the gene ends were 4 bases for V and 7 bases for J; bases not matched to a gene: 11. The chain's CDR3 is CASSAFSGGDNEQFF. CDR3 nucleotides: TGCGCCAGCAGCGCCTTCTCAGGGGGTGATAATGAGCAGTTCTTC.

V usage is TRBV14 and J usage is TRBJ1-4, with D maybe TRBD1 (5 bases). V was trimmed by 4 bases and J by 8 bases, leaving 17 bases between them. The V gene's germline CDR1 is SGHDN and CDR2 FVKESK. The CDR3 totals 15 residues. The CDR3 DNA is TGTGCCAGCAGCCGCACCCCGGCAGGGTGGGAAAAACTGTTTTTT. Protein sequence: CASSRTPAGWEKLFF. Together with reference TRBV14 and TRBJ1-4, the CDR3 gives the full variable domain: EAGVTQFPSHSVIEKGQTVTLRCDPISGHDNLYWYRRVMGKEIKFLLHFVKESKQDESGMPNNRFLAERTGGTYSTLKVQPAELEDSGVYFCASSRTPAGWEKLFFGSGTQLSVL.

The chain recombines TRBV24-1 with TRBJ2-2; D might be TRBD2 (6 bases). Trimming cost V 7 bases and J 4 bases, with 9 bases left between them. CDR1 and CDR2 (germline): KGHDR, SFDVKD. The CDR3 is 13 amino acids. The CDR3 loop reads CATSGGSTGELFF. DNA of the CDR3: TGTGCCACCAGCGGGGGTTCCACCGGGGAGCTGTTTTTT.

The chain carries TRBV5-1 and TRBJ2-3, with D perhaps TRBD1 (5 bases). Per germline, CDR1 SGHRS and CDR2 YFSETQ. V lost 1 base to trimming and J lost 1 base, with 16 bases between them. The CDR3 totals 17 residues. The CDR3 is CASSLTGSGTGTDTQYF. The CDR3, as DNA: TGCGCCAGCAGCTTGACAGGATCGGGTACAGGCACAGATACGCAGTATTTT. Drawing the rest from reference TRBV5-1 and TRBJ2-3, the complete variable domain is KAGVTQTPRYLIKTRGQQVTLSCSPISGHRSVSWYQQTPGQGLQFLFEYFSETQRNKGNFPGRFSGRQFSNSRSEMNVSTLELGDSALYLCASSLTGSGTGTDTQYFGPGTRLTVL.

The chain is built from TRBV6-6 and TRBJ2-7; weak D call: TRBD1 (7 bases). This CDR3 comprises 13 residues. Germline-derived CDR1 and CDR2 are MNHNY and SVGAGI (reference sequence). Trimming removed 6 bases at V and 0 bases at J, with 9 bases between. This chain's CDR3 is CASRRDSSYEQYF. The DNA for the CDR3 is TGTGCCAGCAGGCGGGACAGCTCCTACGAGCAGTACTTC.

The chain combines TRBV28 with TRBJ2-3; 12 nucleotides agree with TRBD1. The CDR3 is made up of 15 amino acids. Germline V gene lookup returns CDR1 MDHEN and CDR2 SYDVKM. V dropped 7 bases and J dropped 4; count of bases not matched to a gene: 6. The CDR3 region has the DNA TGTGCCAGCACCGAAGGGACAGGGGGCCCAGATACGCAGTATTTT. Protein sequence: CASTEGTGGPDTQYF.

The sample holds a few counts of this clone. V and J are TRBV10-3 and TRBJ1-6; 8 bases fit TRBD1. Trimming took 6 bases from V and 5 from J; bases not matched to a gene: 9. The germline V gene has CDR1 ENHRY and CDR2 SYGVKD. The CDR3 runs 16 residues. The CDR3 nucleotides are TGTGCCATCAGCTCATCTCAGACAGGGGATAATTCACCCCTCCACTTT. It yields the protein CAISSSQTGDNSPLHF.

This chain uses TRBV28 with TRBJ1-5, with D unresolved. Germline CDR1 reads MDHEN; CDR2 reads SYDVKM. This CDR3 region has 15 residues. Trimming removed 2 bases from V and 4 bases from J, with 12 bases in between. In DNA, the CDR3 is TGTGCCAGCAGTTTAAGGCCAGAAGATAATCAGCCCCAGCATTTT. It encodes CASSLRPEDNQPQHF.

V is TRBV4-1 and J is TRBJ2-1, with D maybe TRBD1 (6 bases). Germline CDR1 MGHRA, CDR2 YSYEKL. The CDR3 consists of 15 residues. Trimming took off 2 bases at V and 6 bases at J, with 14 bases between the two ends. The CDR3 DNA reads TGCGCCAGCAGCCAACCTGGACAGCCGCCCAATGAGCAGTTCTTC. Its translation is CASSQPGQPPNEQFF.

J is TRBJ1-4 and V is TRBV30; 9 nucleotides line up with TRBD1. Per the germline V gene, CDR1 is GTSNPN and CDR2 is SVGIG (reference sequence). CDR3 size: 12 residues. Losses at the gene ends were 8 bases for V and 7 bases for J; bases not matched to a gene: 5. CDR3 bases: TGTGCCGGAGGGACAGGGTTTGAAAAACTGTTTTTT. This translates into CAGGTGFEKLFF.